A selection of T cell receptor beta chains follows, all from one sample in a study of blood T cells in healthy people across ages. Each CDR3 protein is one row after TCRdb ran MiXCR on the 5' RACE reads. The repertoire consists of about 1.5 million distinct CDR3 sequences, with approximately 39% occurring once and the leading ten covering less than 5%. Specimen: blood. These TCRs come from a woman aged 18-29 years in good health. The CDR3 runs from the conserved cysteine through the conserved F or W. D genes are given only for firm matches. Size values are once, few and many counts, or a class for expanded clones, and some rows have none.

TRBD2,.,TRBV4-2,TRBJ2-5,TGTGCCAGCAGCCTGTTAGGGAGCGGGGAGCAGTACTTC,CASSLLGSGEQYF
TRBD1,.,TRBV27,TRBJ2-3,TGTGCCAGCAGTTCCAGGACAGGGGGCATCGCAGATACGCAGTATTTT,CASSSRTGGIADTQYF
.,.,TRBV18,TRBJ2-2,TGTGCCAGCTGCAAGAACTCAATCACCGTGGAGCTGTTTTTT,CASCKNSITVELFF
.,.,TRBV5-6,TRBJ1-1,TGTGCCAGCAACGCGGGGGGCGCGACTCCAGCTTTCTTT,CASNAGGATPAFF
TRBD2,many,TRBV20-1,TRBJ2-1,TGCAGTGCTAGAGGGGCGGGAGGCCACAATGAGCAGTTCTTC,CSARGAGGHNEQFF
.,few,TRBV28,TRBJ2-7,TGTGCCAGCAGTTCGACAGTGTCCGAGCAGTACTTC,CASSSTVSEQYF
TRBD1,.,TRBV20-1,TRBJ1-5,TGCAGTGCTCGGAAAACAGGGGGCCGGGATCAGCCCCAGCATTTT,CSARKTGGRDQPQHF
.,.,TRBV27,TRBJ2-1,TGTGCCAGCAGTAGGACGACTCGGGGGTACAATGAGCAGTTCTTC,CASSRTTRGYNEQFF
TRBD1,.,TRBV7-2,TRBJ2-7,TGTGCCAGCAGCTTATGGACAGGGATCGGAGACGAGCAGTACTTC,CASSLWTGIGDEQYF
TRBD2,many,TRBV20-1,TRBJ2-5,TGCAGTGCTAGAGATCTCGCGGGGGGCCTATTGGAGACCCAGTACTTC,CSARDLAGGLLETQYF
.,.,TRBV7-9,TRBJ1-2,TGTGCCAGCAGCACACGCCACAGGGTGCGGAACGCTAACTATGGCTACACCTTC,CASSTRHRVRNANYGYTF
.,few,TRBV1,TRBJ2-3,TGCACCAGCAGCCAAGGACGGGGACTAGCGGGATCCTCGGCGTGCGTTACGCAGTATTTT,CTSSQGRGLAGSSACVTQYF
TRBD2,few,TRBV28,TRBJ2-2,TGTGCCAGCAGTTTATACGGGAGGGCTCGCACCGGGGAGCTGTTTTTT,CASSLYGRARTGELFF
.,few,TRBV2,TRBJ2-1,TGTGCCAGCAGGGCAAAGATGCTAGAGAGCTCCTACAATGAGCAGTTCTTC,CASRAKMLESSYNEQFF
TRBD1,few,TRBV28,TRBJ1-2,TGTGCCAGCAGCCATGACAGGGAGTTCCACACCTTC,CASSHDREFHTF
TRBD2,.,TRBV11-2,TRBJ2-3,TGTGCCAGCAGCCCCCTCATGGGACCTCCGCTAGCGGGAGAGACAGATACGCAGTATTTT,CASSPLMGPPLAGETDTQYF
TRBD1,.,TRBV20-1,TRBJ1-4,TGCAGTGCTAGTGGGCCAGGGGGTGAAAAACTGTTTTTT,CSASGPGGEKLFF
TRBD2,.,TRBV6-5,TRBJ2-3,TGTGCCAGCAGTTATAGCGGGGGGGCCTTTACGCAGTATTTT,CASSYSGGAFTQYF
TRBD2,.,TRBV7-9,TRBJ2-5,TGTGCCAGCAGCTCCGGGACTAGTAGCAAGACCCAGTACTTC,CASSSGTSSKTQYF
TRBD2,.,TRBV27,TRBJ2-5,TGTGCCAGCAGGGGACTAGCGGTAACTGAGACCCAGTACTTC,CASRGLAVTETQYF
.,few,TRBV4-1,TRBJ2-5,TGCGCCAGCAGCCAAGTAGCGCCCAATGAGCAGTACTTC,CASSQVAPNEQYF
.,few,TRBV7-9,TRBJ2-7,TGTGCCAGCAGCTTGGCGGAGGCCTACGAGCAGTACTTC,CASSLAEAYEQYF
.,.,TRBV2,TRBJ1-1,TGTGCCAGCAGTGTAGAGAACACTGAAGCTTTCTTT,CASSVENTEAFF
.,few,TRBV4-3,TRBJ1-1,TGCGCCAGCAGCCAAGAAGGGACAAGTAGGAACACTGAAGCTTTCTTT,CASSQEGTSRNTEAFF
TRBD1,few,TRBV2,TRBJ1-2,TGTGCCAGGGGACAGTTCTATGGCTACACCTTC,CARGQFYGYTF